This record concerns one T cell receptor (beta chain) sequence. Its antigen is still unknown. The data belong to a study of type 1 regulatory T cells. Turning to the study itself: This in vitro CD4 product, T-allo10, is enriched for Tr1 cells and alloantigen-specific.

TCRdb re-analysed the reads in MiXCR, keeping a single row per CDR3 protein. This table holds roughly 21,000 distinct CDR3 sequences, roughly half found once. The V segment lost 10 bases and the J segment 1 base; nucleotides outside the gene matches: 5. The CDR3 spans 13 residues. Germline V gene sequence: CDR1 ENHRY, CDR2 SYGVKD. The J gene is TRBJ1-1, the V gene TRBV10-3; 8 nucleotides line up with TRBD1. The clonotype comes from a human donor in good health. The specimen was cultured T cells, either the whole culture or a sorted T cell fraction (not recorded which). The CDR3 here is CATRGTGNTEAFF. The DNA of the CDR3 is TGTGCCACACGTGGGACAGGGAACACTGAAGCTTTCTTT.